The 7 T cell receptor beta chains given below trace back to one sample, sequenced in a study of circulating tumor DNA in untreated peripheral T-cell lymphoma. Sequenced by immunoSEQ multiplex PCR; TCRdb stores in-frame clones only, minus some. The sample records some 7,300 clones, about 76% being singletons. Sample: tumor tissue. All receptors come from a human donor with peripheral T-cell lymphoma.

This clone is medium-sized in the sample. The V call is TRBV6-8, the J call TRBJ1-2; TRBD1 matches at 7 bases. Germline loops: CDR1 MNHGY, CDR2 SAAAGT. This CDR3 contains 12 residues. The V and J ends lost 5 bases and 5 bases, in that order; junction bases with no gene match: 2. The CDR3, as DNA: TGTGCCAGCAGTGGGACAGATTATGGCTACACCTTC. Residues: CASSGTDYGYTF.

The genes are TRBV28 and TRBJ2-7, with D perhaps matching TRBD1 (6 bases). This CDR3 has 14 amino acids. CDR1 is MDHEN, CDR2 SYDVKM, per germline. Trimming pared 4 bases from V and 0 bases from J, leaving 10 bases between. The CDR3 coding sequence is TGTGCCAGCAGTTCAGGGGCAGGCTCCTACGAGCAGTACTTC. It encodes CASSSGAGSYEQYF.

The gene calls are TRBV6-8 and TRBJ2-3, with 10 bases lining up with TRBD2. V lost 0 bases and J lost 3; bases outside the gene matches: 9. Germline V gives CDR1 MNHGY, CDR2 SAAAGT. CDR3 length: 18 amino acids. CDR3: CASSYSLFSGRSTDTQYF. In DNA form, the CDR3 reads TGTGCCAGCAGTTACTCCCTATTTAGCGGGAGGAGTACAGATACGCAGTATTTT.

The rearrangement links TRBV12-5 to TRBJ2-5; D tentatively fits TRBD1 or TRBD2 (6 bases each). Trimming left V 7 bases short and J 5 bases short, with 8 bases between. Germline CDR1 LGHNT, CDR2 FRNRAP. The CDR3 is 11 amino acids. The CDR3 region has the DNA TGTGCTAGTGCCGGGGGCGAGACCCAGTACTTC. Residues: CASAGGETQYF.

The gene calls are TRBV7-2 and TRBJ2-5; D remains ambiguous. CDR1 is SGHTA, CDR2 FQGNSA, per germline. The V gene lost 2 bases and the J gene lost 4 bases, with 8 bases spanning the gap. This CDR3 contains 13 residues. The CDR3 region has the DNA TGTGCCAGCAGCTTATGGTCCGGAGAGACCCAGTACTTC. It encodes CASSLWSGETQYF.

As for this clone: The junction departs from germline at one end; a sequencing error may be responsible. The chain is built from TRBV14 and TRBJ1-3; D is perhaps TRBD1 (6 bases). Germline-derived CDR1 and CDR2 are SGHDN and FVKESK. CDR3 size: 15 residues. As DNA, the CDR3 is TGTGCTAGCAGCCTAGACAGGAGCTCTGGAAACACCATATATTTT. Its protein is CASSLDRSSGNTIYF.

The chain has TRBV9 and TRBJ2-7; 9 bases are a match to TRBD2. The junction had 9 bases not matched to a gene; V was cut back by 5 bases and J by 3 bases. The CDR3 is 15 amino acids. The germline gives CDR1 SGDLS, CDR2 YYNGEE. In DNA, the CDR3 is TGTGCCAGCAGTGATCTAGCGGGGCCCATCTACGAGCAGTACTTC. Its translation: CASSDLAGPIYEQYF.